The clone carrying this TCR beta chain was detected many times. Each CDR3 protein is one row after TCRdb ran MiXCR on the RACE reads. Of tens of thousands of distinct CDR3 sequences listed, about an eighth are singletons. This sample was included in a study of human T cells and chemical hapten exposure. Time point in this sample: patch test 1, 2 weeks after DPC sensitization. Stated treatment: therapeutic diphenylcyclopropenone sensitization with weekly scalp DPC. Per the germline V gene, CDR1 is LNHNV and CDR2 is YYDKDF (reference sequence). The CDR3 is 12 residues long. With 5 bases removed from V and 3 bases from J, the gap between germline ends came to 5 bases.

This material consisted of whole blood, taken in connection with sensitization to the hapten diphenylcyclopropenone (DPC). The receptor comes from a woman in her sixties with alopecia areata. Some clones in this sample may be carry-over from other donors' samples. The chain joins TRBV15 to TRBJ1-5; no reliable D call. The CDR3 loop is CATSRDNQPQHF. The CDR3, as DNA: TGTGCCACCAGCCGGGACAATCAGCCCCAGCATTTT.